Listed below are T cell receptor beta chains from one sample, sequenced in a study of blood T cell repertoires in COVID-19. Here immunoSEQ multiplex PCR was the method, and the copy in TCRdb shows in-frame clones only, minus some. The table includes under 300,000 clones, roughly 90% detected once. Sequencing was done on a sample of peripheral blood. These receptors all stem from a man aged 30 to 45 who had recovered from COVID-19. The CDR3 runs from the conserved cysteine through the conserved F or W. The order of the fields is V gene, clone size, J gene, D gene, CDR3 DNA, CDR3 protein. A D gene is named only where the DNA matches it firmly. Only part of the rows carry a size: once, few, many, or a class if the clone is expanded.

v_gene: TRBV18
abundance: few
j_gene: TRBJ1-2
d_gene: TRBD1
CDR3nt: TGTGCCAGCTCACCACCGGCCCAGGGGGGCGGCTACACCTTC
CDR3aa: CASSPPAQGGGYTF

v_gene: TRBV27
abundance: few
j_gene: TRBJ1-2
d_gene: TRBD1
CDR3nt: TGTGCCACCTCAGACAGGGGTGGCTACACCTTC
CDR3aa: CATSDRGGYTF

v_gene: TRBV14
abundance: .
j_gene: TRBJ1-2
d_gene: TRBD1
CDR3nt: TGTGCCAGCAGCCAAGTGACAGGGGTCCCCTATGGCTACACCTTC
CDR3aa: CASSQVTGVPYGYTF

v_gene: TRBV10-1
abundance: .
j_gene: TRBJ2-1
d_gene: .
CDR3nt: TGCGCCAGCAGTGACAGGGTAGTCGATGAGCAGTTCTTC
CDR3aa: CASSDRVVDEQFF

v_gene: TRBV4-1
abundance: once
j_gene: TRBJ2-4
d_gene: .
CDR3nt: TGCGCCAGCAGCCGACTAGGGACAGCCGAAGCCAAAAACATTCAGTACTTC
CDR3aa: CASSRLGTAEAKNIQYF

v_gene: TRBV6-5
abundance: once
j_gene: TRBJ1-1
d_gene: .
CDR3nt: TGTGCCAGCAGTTACTCATTTACGGGGAGTGGGACTGAAGCTTTCTTT
CDR3aa: CASSYSFTGSGTEAFF

v_gene: TRBV5-1
abundance: .
j_gene: TRBJ1-2
d_gene: TRBD1
CDR3nt: TGCGCCAGCAGCTTGGTGGCAGGGGGCGAACGTGGCTACACCTTC
CDR3aa: CASSLVAGGERGYTF

v_gene: TRBV19
abundance: .
j_gene: TRBJ1-2
d_gene: .
CDR3nt: TGTGCCAGTAAGAAGGGAGGGCAGTCTGATGGCTACACCTTC
CDR3aa: CASKKGGQSDGYTF

v_gene: TRBV6-5
abundance: once
j_gene: TRBJ2-1
d_gene: TRBD2
CDR3nt: TGTGCCAGCGTTGGGGGGGTATCAAGTGAGCAGTTCTTC
CDR3aa: CASVGGVSSEQFF

v_gene: TRBV6-6
abundance: .
j_gene: TRBJ2-7
d_gene: TRBD1
CDR3nt: TGTGCCAGCAGTTTAGCCGGGACAGGGGGCTACGAGCAGTACTTC
CDR3aa: CASSLAGTGGYEQYF

v_gene: TRBV7-2
abundance: .
j_gene: TRBJ2-3
d_gene: TRBD2
CDR3nt: TGTGCCAGCAGCCTTACTAGCGCCGGATGGGATACGCAGTATTTT
CDR3aa: CASSLTSAGWDTQYF

v_gene: TRBV7-2
abundance: once
j_gene: TRBJ1-3
d_gene: .
CDR3nt: TGTGCCAGCAGCTCCAGGGTAACTGGAAACACCATATATTTT
CDR3aa: CASSSRVTGNTIYF

v_gene: TRBV5-4
abundance: once
j_gene: TRBJ2-1
d_gene: .
CDR3nt: TGTGCCAGCAGCTTCGTAGGGAGGAGCTCCTACAATGAGCAGTTCTTC
CDR3aa: CASSFVGRSSYNEQFF

v_gene: TRBV24-1
abundance: .
j_gene: TRBJ2-3
d_gene: TRBD2
CDR3nt: TGTGCCACCACCTCTATTGGACTAGCGGGGGGGCAAGGAGATACGCAGTATTTT
CDR3aa: CATTSIGLAGGQGDTQYF

v_gene: TRBV6-4
abundance: .
j_gene: TRBJ2-3
d_gene: TRBD2
CDR3nt: TGTGCCAGCAGTGAGCTAGCGGGGGGGGCAGATACGCAGTATTTT
CDR3aa: CASSELAGGADTQYF

v_gene: TRBV7-9
abundance: .
j_gene: TRBJ1-1
d_gene: .
CDR3nt: TGTGCCAGCAGCCCGTTTCGCGGTAGGGGTGAAGCTTTCTTT
CDR3aa: CASSPFRGRGEAFF

v_gene: TRBV2
abundance: few
j_gene: TRBJ2-1
d_gene: .
CDR3nt: TGTGCCAGCAATCCCTTCCAAACAGGGTATAATGAGCAGTTCTTC
CDR3aa: CASNPFQTGYNEQFF

v_gene: TRBV3-1/TRBV3-2
abundance: few
j_gene: TRBJ1-5
d_gene: .
CDR3nt: TGTGCCAGCTCGTTCGGGTTTCAGCCCCAGCATTTT
CDR3aa: CASSFGFQPQHF

v_gene: TRBV12-5
abundance: .
j_gene: TRBJ2-5
d_gene: .
CDR3nt: TGTGCTAGTGGTTTGGGCGGTCTAGGAGAGACCCAGTACTTC
CDR3aa: CASGLGGLGETQYF

v_gene: TRBV6-4
abundance: once
j_gene: TRBJ1-1
d_gene: .
CDR3nt: TGTGCCAGCAGTGAAGGAGTACCGAACACTGAAGCTTTCTTT
CDR3aa: CASSEGVPNTEAFF

v_gene: TRBV6-2/TRBV6-3
abundance: .
j_gene: TRBJ2-2
d_gene: .
CDR3nt: TGTGCCAGCAGTAATCGATACCCCGGGACACCCACCGGGGAGCTGTTTTTT
CDR3aa: CASSNRYPGTPTGELFF

v_gene: TRBV2
abundance: .
j_gene: TRBJ2-2
d_gene: .
CDR3nt: TGTGCCAGCAGTTTAACTTCAGGGGGGCGCGGGGAGCTGTTTTTT
CDR3aa: CASSLTSGGRGELFF

v_gene: TRBV7-2
abundance: .
j_gene: TRBJ1-6
d_gene: .
CDR3nt: TGTGCCAGCAGCGGAGGGGATTTATTTCGGTTTTATTCACCCCTCCACTTT
CDR3aa: CASSGGDLFRFYSPLHF

v_gene: TRBV9
abundance: .
j_gene: TRBJ2-7
d_gene: .
CDR3nt: TGTGCCAGCAGCGTGACAGTCTCCTACGAGCAGTACTTC
CDR3aa: CASSVTVSYEQYF

v_gene: TRBV3-1/TRBV3-2
abundance: .
j_gene: TRBJ2-7
d_gene: TRBD2
CDR3nt: TGTGCCAGCAGCCAGTTGGGAGGGAACGAGCAGTACTTC
CDR3aa: CASSQLGGNEQYF

v_gene: TRBV7-8
abundance: .
j_gene: TRBJ2-7
d_gene: .
CDR3nt: TGTGCCAGCAGCTCTCCGACAACATCCTACGAGCAGTACTTC
CDR3aa: CASSSPTTSYEQYF

v_gene: TRBV4-1
abundance: .
j_gene: TRBJ1-2
d_gene: TRBD1
CDR3nt: TGCGCCAGCAGCCAACGACGGGGACAGACCAACTATGGCTACACCTTC
CDR3aa: CASSQRRGQTNYGYTF

v_gene: TRBV4-3
abundance: once
j_gene: TRBJ2-3
d_gene: TRBD2
CDR3nt: TGCGCCAGCAGCCAAGATCGGGGGGGGTTAAGCACAGATACGCAGTATTTT
CDR3aa: CASSQDRGGLSTDTQYF

v_gene: TRBV13
abundance: .
j_gene: TRBJ2-7
d_gene: TRBD2
CDR3nt: TGTGCCAGCAGCTTTAGCGGGGGAGGGAACGAGCAGTACTTC
CDR3aa: CASSFSGGGNEQYF

v_gene: TRBV6-5
abundance: .
j_gene: TRBJ2-2
d_gene: TRBD1
CDR3nt: TGTGCCAACAGGGGCGCCGGGGAGCTGTTTTTT
CDR3aa: CANRGAGELFF

v_gene: TRBV13
abundance: .
j_gene: TRBJ1-4
d_gene: .
CDR3nt: TGTGCCAGCAGCTTAATAGGAAGGGGGAATGAAAAACTGTTTTTT
CDR3aa: CASSLIGRGNEKLFF

v_gene: TRBV21-1
abundance: .
j_gene: TRBJ2-3
d_gene: .
CDR3nt: TGTGCCAGCAGCACCGGACAGAGCACAGATACGCAGTATTTT
CDR3aa: CASSTGQSTDTQYF

v_gene: TRBV30
abundance: .
j_gene: TRBJ1-2
d_gene: .
CDR3nt: TGTGCCTGGAGTCCCCGGGACAATGGCTACACCTTC
CDR3aa: CAWSPRDNGYTF

v_gene: TRBV5-4
abundance: .
j_gene: TRBJ1-2
d_gene: TRBD1
CDR3nt: TGTGCCAGCAGCTTGCCAGGGACAGGGTTGGGTGGCTACACCTTC
CDR3aa: CASSLPGTGLGGYTF

v_gene: TRBV5-1
abundance: .
j_gene: TRBJ1-5
d_gene: .
CDR3nt: TGCGCCAGCAGCTTAGCCTCGGGTCGCTATAGCAATCAGCCCCAGCATTTT
CDR3aa: CASSLASGRYSNQPQHF

v_gene: TRBV9
abundance: .
j_gene: TRBJ2-3
d_gene: TRBD1
CDR3nt: TGTGCCAGCAGCATCTCAGGGGGCAGTGGGACAGATACGCAATATTTT
CDR3aa: CASSISGGSGTDTQYF

v_gene: TRBV11-2
abundance: .
j_gene: TRBJ1-1
d_gene: .
CDR3nt: TGTGCCAGCAGCTTAGATCGAGGGACTGAAGCTTTCTTT
CDR3aa: CASSLDRGTEAFF

v_gene: TRBV5-1
abundance: .
j_gene: TRBJ1-6
d_gene: .
CDR3nt: TGCGCCAGCAGCTTGGATGGCAATTCACCCCTCCACTTT
CDR3aa: CASSLDGNSPLHF

v_gene: TRBV25-1
abundance: few
j_gene: TRBJ2-7
d_gene: .
CDR3nt: TGTGCCAGCAGTGTAGGGGGTTTATCCTACGAGCAGTACTTC
CDR3aa: CASSVGGLSYEQYF

v_gene: TRBV18
abundance: .
j_gene: TRBJ2-5
d_gene: TRBD2
CDR3nt: TGTGCCAGCTCACCAATAGATGACGGGGGGGCCACGGAGACCCAGTACTTC
CDR3aa: CASSPIDDGGATETQYF

v_gene: TRBV11-2
abundance: few
j_gene: TRBJ1-2
d_gene: .
CDR3nt: TGTGCCAGCAGCTTCTCCTATGGCTACACCTTC
CDR3aa: CASSFSYGYTF

v_gene: TRBV13
abundance: .
j_gene: TRBJ2-1
d_gene: .
CDR3nt: TGTGCCAGCAGCTTAGGACGGGGCAATGAGCAGTTCTTC
CDR3aa: CASSLGRGNEQFF

v_gene: TRBV3-1/TRBV3-2
abundance: .
j_gene: TRBJ1-2
d_gene: .
CDR3nt: TGTGCCAGCAGCCCACTCGGGGACTATGGCTACACCTTC
CDR3aa: CASSPLGDYGYTF

v_gene: TRBV21-1
abundance: .
j_gene: TRBJ1-1
d_gene: .
CDR3nt: TGTGCCAGCAGCAAAGGGGAGATTTTGAACACTGAAGCTTTCTTT
CDR3aa: CASSKGEILNTEAFF